This TCR beta chain was documented in a study of identical twins. Findings of the study overall: The study found weaker excess twin sharing in beta out-of-frame sequences.

TCRdb reprocessed the 5' RACE reads via MiXCR and lists one record per CDR3 protein. The repertoire has approximately 1.8 million distinct CDR3 sequences, around 29% of them found once; the top ten carry 0.25% to 0.3%. Remarks on this clonotype: Antigen unknown.

Germline V lookup: CDR1 SNHLY, CDR2 FYNNEI. The CDR3 runs to 14 residues. Trimming stripped 3 bases from V and 2 bases from J, with 10 bases between. The TCR originated in a newborn girl in good health. The sample taken for sequencing was cord blood. V gene TRBV2 combines with J gene TRBJ1-2; the D is unclear. CDR3 nucleotide sequence: TGTGCCAGCAGTGATCTGGCGACAAACTATGGCTACACCTTC. This sequence encodes CASSDLATNYGYTF.